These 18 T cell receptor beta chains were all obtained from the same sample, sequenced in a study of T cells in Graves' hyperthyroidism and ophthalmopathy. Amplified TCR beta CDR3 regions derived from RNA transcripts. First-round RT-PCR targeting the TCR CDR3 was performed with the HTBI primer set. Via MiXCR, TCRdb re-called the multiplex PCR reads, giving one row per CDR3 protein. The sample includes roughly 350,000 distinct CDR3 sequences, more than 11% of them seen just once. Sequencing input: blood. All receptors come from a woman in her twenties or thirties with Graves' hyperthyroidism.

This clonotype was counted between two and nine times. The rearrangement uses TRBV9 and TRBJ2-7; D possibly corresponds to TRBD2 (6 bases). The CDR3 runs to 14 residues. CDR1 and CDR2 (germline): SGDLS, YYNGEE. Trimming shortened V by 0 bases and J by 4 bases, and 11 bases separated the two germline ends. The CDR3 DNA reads TGTGCCAGCAGCGTAGGGACTATACTTTACGAGCAGTACTTC. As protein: CASSVGTILYEQYF.

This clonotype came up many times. The CDR3 coding sequence is TGCAGTGCTAATGCGAGCCTCGCCGAGCAGTACTTC. It is translated as CSANASLAEQYF. The chain couples TRBV20-1 to TRBJ2-7, with D uncertain. With 4 bases removed from V and 6 bases from J, the gap between germline ends came to 13 bases. In germline, CDR1 is DFQATT, CDR2 SNEGSKA (reference sequence). This CDR3 comprises 12 residues.

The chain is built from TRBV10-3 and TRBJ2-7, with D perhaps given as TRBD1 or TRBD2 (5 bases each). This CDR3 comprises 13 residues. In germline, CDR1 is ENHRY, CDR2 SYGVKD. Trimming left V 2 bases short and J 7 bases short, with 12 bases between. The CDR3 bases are TGTGCCATCAGTGAGATGACCGAGGGGGAGCAGTACTTC. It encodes CAISEMTEGEQYF.

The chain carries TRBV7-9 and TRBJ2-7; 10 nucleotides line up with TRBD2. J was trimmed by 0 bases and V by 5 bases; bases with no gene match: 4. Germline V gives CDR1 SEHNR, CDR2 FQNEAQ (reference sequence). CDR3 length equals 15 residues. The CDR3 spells CASSTSSGSSYEQYF. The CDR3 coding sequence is TGTGCCAGCAGCACCTCTAGCGGGAGCTCCTACGAGCAGTACTTC.

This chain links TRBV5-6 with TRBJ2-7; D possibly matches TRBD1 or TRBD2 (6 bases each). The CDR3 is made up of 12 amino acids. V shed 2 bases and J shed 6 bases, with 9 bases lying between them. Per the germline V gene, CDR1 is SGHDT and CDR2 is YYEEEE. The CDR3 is CASSFGGREQYF. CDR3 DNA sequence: TGTGCCAGCAGCTTTGGGGGGCGCGAGCAGTACTTC.

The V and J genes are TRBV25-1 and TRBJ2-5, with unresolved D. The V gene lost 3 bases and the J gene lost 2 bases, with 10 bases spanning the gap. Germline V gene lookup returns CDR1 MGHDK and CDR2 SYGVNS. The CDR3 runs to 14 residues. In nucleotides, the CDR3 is TGTGCCAGCAGTGACGGGCAGATACAAGAGACCCAGTACTTC. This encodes CASSDGQIQETQYF.

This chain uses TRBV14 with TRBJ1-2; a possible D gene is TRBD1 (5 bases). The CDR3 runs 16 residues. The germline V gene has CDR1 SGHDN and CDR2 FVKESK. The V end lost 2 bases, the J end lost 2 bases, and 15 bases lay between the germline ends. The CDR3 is CASSQLDGRGNYGYTF. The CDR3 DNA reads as TGTGCCAGCAGCCAACTAGACGGACGGGGGAACTATGGCTACACCTTC.

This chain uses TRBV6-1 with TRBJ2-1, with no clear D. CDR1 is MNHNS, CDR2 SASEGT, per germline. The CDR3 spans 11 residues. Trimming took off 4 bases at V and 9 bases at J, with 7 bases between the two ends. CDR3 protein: CASSVTGEQFF. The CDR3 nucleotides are TGTGCCAGCAGTGTCACGGGTGAGCAGTTCTTC.

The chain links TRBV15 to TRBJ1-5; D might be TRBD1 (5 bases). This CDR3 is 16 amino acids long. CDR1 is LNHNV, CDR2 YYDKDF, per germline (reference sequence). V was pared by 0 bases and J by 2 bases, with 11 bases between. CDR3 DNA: TGTGCCACCAGCAGAGATCGGCGAGGGGGCAATCAGCCCCAGCATTTT. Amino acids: CATSRDRRGGNQPQHF.

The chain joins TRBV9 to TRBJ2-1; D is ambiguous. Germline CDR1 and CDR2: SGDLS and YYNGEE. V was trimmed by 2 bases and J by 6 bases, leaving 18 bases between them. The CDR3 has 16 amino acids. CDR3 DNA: TGTGCCAGCAGCGTGGATTCCTCCGTCCGAAGCAATGAGCAGTTCTTC. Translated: CASSVDSSVRSNEQFF. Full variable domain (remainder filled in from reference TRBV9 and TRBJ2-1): DSGVTQTPKHLITATGQRVTLRCSPRSGDLSVYWYQQSLDQGLQFLIQYYNGEERAKGNILERFSAQQFPDLHSELNLSSLELGDSALYFCASSVDSSVRSNEQFFGPGTRLTVL.

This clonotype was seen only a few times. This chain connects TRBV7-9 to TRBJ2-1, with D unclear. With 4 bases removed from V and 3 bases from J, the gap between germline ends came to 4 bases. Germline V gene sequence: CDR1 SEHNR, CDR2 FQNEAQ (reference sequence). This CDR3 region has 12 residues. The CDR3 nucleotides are TGTGCCAGCAGCTCCTACTACAATGAGCAGTTCTTC. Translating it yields CASSSYYNEQFF.

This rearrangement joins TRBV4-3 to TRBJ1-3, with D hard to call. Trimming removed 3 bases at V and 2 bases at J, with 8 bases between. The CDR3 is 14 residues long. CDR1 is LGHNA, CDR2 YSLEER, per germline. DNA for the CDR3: TGCGCCAGCAGCCACAGGATGACTGGAAACACCATATATTTT. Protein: CASSHRMTGNTIYF.

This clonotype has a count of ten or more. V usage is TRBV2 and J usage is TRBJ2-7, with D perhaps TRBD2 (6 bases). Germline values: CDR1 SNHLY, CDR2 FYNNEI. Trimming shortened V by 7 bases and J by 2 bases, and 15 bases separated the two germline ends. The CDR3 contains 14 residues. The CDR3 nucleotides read TGTGCCAGCACGAGTAGGGAGGCCGCCTACGAGCAGTACTTC. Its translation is CASTSREAAYEQYF.

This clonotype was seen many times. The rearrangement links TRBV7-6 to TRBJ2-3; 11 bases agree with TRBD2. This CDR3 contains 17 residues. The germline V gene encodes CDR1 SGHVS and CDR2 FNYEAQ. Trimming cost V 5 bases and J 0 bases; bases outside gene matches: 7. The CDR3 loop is CASSGLAGGSSTDTQYF. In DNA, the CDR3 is TGTGCCAGCAGCGGCCTAGCGGGAGGATCTAGCACAGATACGCAGTATTTT. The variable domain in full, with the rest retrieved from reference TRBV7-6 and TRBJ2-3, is GAGVSQSPRYKVTKRGQDVALRCDPISGHVSLYWYRQALGQGPEFLTYFNYEAQQDKSGLPNDRFSAERPEGSISTLTIQRTEQRDSAMYRCASSGLAGGSSTDTQYFGPGTRLTVL.

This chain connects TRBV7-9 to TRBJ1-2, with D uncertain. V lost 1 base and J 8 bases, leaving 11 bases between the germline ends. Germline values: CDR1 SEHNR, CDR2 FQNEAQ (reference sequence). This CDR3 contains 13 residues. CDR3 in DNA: TGTGCCAGCAGCTTAGGGGTCGCAAGGGGCTACACCTTC. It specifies CASSLGVARGYTF.

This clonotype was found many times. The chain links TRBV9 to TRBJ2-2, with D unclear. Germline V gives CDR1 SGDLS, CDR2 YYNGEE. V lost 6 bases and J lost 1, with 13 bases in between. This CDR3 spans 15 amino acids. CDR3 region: CASNSQSGNTGELFF. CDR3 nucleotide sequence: TGTGCCAGCAACTCCCAATCTGGGAACACCGGGGAGCTGTTTTTT.

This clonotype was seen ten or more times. The CDR3 bases are TGTGCCAGCAGACAACTAGCGGGAGGCTACAATGAGCAGTTCTTC. Translating it yields CASRQLAGGYNEQFF. The chain is built from TRBV11-2 and TRBJ2-1; TRBD2 aligns across 12 bases. The CDR3 loop spans 15 amino acids. Germline CDR1 SGHAT, CDR2 FQNNGV. The V gene end was trimmed by 6 bases and the J gene end by 3 bases; junction bases not matched to a gene: 3. Supplemented by reference TRBV11-2 and TRBJ2-1, the full variable domain reads EAGVAQSPRYKIIEKRQSVAFWCNPISGHATLYWYQQILGQGPKLLIQFQNNGVVDDSQLPKDRFSAERLKGVDSTLKIQPAKLEDSAVYLCASRQLAGGYNEQFFGPGTRLTVL.

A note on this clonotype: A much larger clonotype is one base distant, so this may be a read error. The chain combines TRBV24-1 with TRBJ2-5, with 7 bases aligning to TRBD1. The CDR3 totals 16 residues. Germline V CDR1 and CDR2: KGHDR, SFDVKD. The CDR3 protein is CAASDTDRVRQETQYF. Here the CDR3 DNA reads TGTGCCGCCAGTGATACCGACAGGGTGAGGCAAGAGACCCAGTACTTC.